This T cell receptor (beta chain) was observed in a study of blood T cell repertoires in COVID-19 (dated by TCRdb to about 2020). A note on the overall study: The collaborator samples originated in the United States, Italy and Spain and spanned the acute and convalescent phases of COVID-19. Where HLA class I and class II types were available, the types were taken from metadata supplied by the sample provider, not from assay-based typing. The repertoires were made available in a free public database intended to serve as a resource for research on the immune response to SARS-CoV-2. The material from the prospective study consisted of cDNA or gDNA derived from T cells, B-cell-depleted T cells, or PBMCs. The samples were drawn from two sources: the first 160 participants of the ongoing ImmuneRACE study, and 1,254 subjects contributed by 6 global collaborators. The dataset comprised deeply sampled blood TCRbeta repertoires from subjects exposed to, actively infected with, or recovered from COVID-19. The sample metadata nearly always contained a de-identified subject ID, COVID-19 status, age in years and sex.

TCRbeta CDR3 regions were amplified from genomic DNA using the immunoSEQ Assay, a bias-controlled multiplex PCR. Per the source publication's procedure: The number of nucleated cells in each sample was estimated from the amplification of reference gene primers within the assay. Sequence reads were collapsed and filtered to measure the absolute abundance of every unique TCRbeta CDR3 rearrangement. For each sample, productive Simpson clonality was calculated by taking the square root of Simpson's diversity index across productive rearrangements. Held by TCRdb, this immuneACCESS table contains in-frame sequences only and omits some clones. Under half of the omission traces to an unresolved V gene where checked; the cause of the rest is unknown. V and J calls and clone size are copied from that table; D and trimming were computed from the DNA. In this sample the table shows about 270,000 clones, roughly 91% of which occur a single time. 2.3% of the sample is held by the ten biggest clonotypes.

Details on this clone: The antigen it binds to is not known. Base qualities are not recorded, but no much larger clone differs from it by a single base.

Reading the germline V gene gives CDR1 SGHDN and CDR2 FVKESK. The CDR3 covers 13 residues, taking in both the cysteine and the phenylalanine. The retained sequence is limited to the CDR3, 39 bases, with the frame set at the first base. V and J are truncated by 8 bases and 6 bases respectively, leaving an intervening sequence of 17 bases. Enrolling through a virtual design, the prospective study's participants ranged in age from roughly 18 to 90 years and lived across roughly 24 United States geographic areas. Cohort assignment in the prospective study relied on participant-reported clinical history from a screening survey and a study questionnaire. In the prospective study, whole blood, serum and a nasopharyngeal or oropharyngeal swab were collected from each participant by mobile phlebotomists. Over a roughly two-month period, participants in the prospective study had the option of providing additional blood draws and questionnaires. Before DNA extraction, blood samples from the prospective study were shipped at room temperature or frozen.

Study-wide findings and limitations: Clinical and demographic metadata were provided uncurated, with the amount varying by source and participant.

The chain was built from TRBV14 and TRBJ2-7; the D region possibly corresponds to TRBD2 (6 bases align). The clonotype comes from a woman aged 35 to 49 with acute COVID-19. Sequencing was carried out using PBMCs or T cells enriched from blood (not recorded which). The CDR3 loop reads CASGGVVGGEQYF. In nucleotide form, the sequence is TGTGCCAGCGGAGGGGTAGTCGGGGGCGAGCAGTACTTC.